This T cell receptor (beta chain) was found in a study of blood T cell repertoires in COVID-19. V was cut by 8 bases and J by 5 bases, with 15 bases left in between. The germline CDR1 and CDR2 sequences are SSHAT and FNYEAQ (reference sequence). CDR3 length equals 13 residues. TCRdb's copy holds only in-frame clones and misses some; the assay was immunoSEQ multiplex PCR. The sample contains 120,000 to 150,000 clones, around 89% of which appear only once. The sample holds a few counts of this clone. The chain joins TRBV7-7 to TRBJ1-1; D remains unclear. The clonotype comes from a human donor in a cohort sampled during active COVID-19. Input material: peripheral blood. The CDR3 region is CASSREGGTEAFF. CDR3 bases: TGTGCCAGCTCCCGGGAGGGCGGGACTGAAGCTTTCTTT.